This TCR beta chain stems from a study of cytomegalovirus exposure and HLA in healthy donors. Primers included in the PCR were 60 Vbeta and 13 Jbeta primers. Clones were sequenced by immunoSEQ multiplex PCR, and TCRdb holds only the in-frame ones, with some missing. Here the sample spans roughly 200,000 clones, about 80% being singletons. The sample taken for sequencing was PBMCs. The source of this sequence is a boy aged 5-17 years in good health and CMV-seronegative.

CDR3 in amino acids: CASSQGGALITEAFF. CDR3 DNA: TGCGCCAGCAGCCAAGGCGGGGCTCTGATCACTGAAGCTTTCTTT. This chain connects TRBV4-3 to TRBJ1-1, with a weak D call TRBD1 (5 bases). CDR3 length equals 15 residues. The V and J ends lost 1 base and 4 bases respectively, with 13 bases between them. Germline-derived CDR1 and CDR2 are LGHNA and YSLEER.